A selection of T cell receptor beta chains follows, all from one sample in a study of CD8+ T cells in alopecia areata. Repertoires were generated with immunoSEQ multiplex PCR, while TCRdb's copy carries only in-frame clones and drops some. The table shows 120,000 to 150,000 clones, with about three fifths occurring only once. Sequenced input: CD8+ T cells sorted from blood. Source of these receptors: a human donor in good health. Each CDR3 is given with its conserved first and last residue. The order of the fields is V gene, D gene, CDR3 length, J gene, CDR3 protein. A D gene is named only where the DNA matches it firmly.

TRBV15,-,15,TRBJ2-5,CATSRDRGLQETQYF
TRBV29-1,-,15,TRBJ2-7,CSVEADRPGGYEQYF
TRBV29-1,-,14,TRBJ2-7,CNVELQDRTYEQYF
TRBV4-2,-,15,TRBJ1-1,CASSPRSGSATEAFF
TRBV6-5,-,11,TRBJ2-7,CASSGGLEQYF
TRBV4-1,TRBD2,14,TRBJ2-7,CASSRTSGSNEQYF
TRBV29-1,-,15,TRBJ1-2,CSVEEREPTYYGYTF
TRBV6-6,-,13,TRBJ2-2,CASSPGRAGELFF
TRBV14,TRBD2,14,TRBJ2-1,CASSLAGTLDEQFF
TRBV4-1,-,14,TRBJ1-1,CASSQGGMNTEAFF
TRBV5-1,-,16,TRBJ1-1,CASSFGEVGMNTEAFF
TRBV28,TRBD2,17,TRBJ2-3,CASSLGGSGHFTDTQYF
TRBV29-1,-,13,TRBJ2-7,CSVARGVPHEQYF
TRBV29-1,-,12,TRBJ1-2,CSAEDGNYGYTF
TRBV27,TRBD2,15,TRBJ2-1,CASSLLSSGRAEQFF
TRBV27,TRBD2,14,TRBJ2-1,CASSLAGGGNEQFF
TRBV23-1,-,16,TRBJ2-5,CASSQSWKQGQETQYF
TRBV28,-,12,TRBJ2-7,CASRRPPLEQYF
TRBV29-1,-,13,TRBJ2-2,CSVVVSYTGELFF
TRBV15,-,14,TRBJ2-7,CATSDPRLSQEQYF
TRBV27,TRBD2,15,TRBJ2-3,CASSVLAGHTDTQYF
TRBV20-1,-,11,TRBJ2-7,CSASIAYEQYF
TRBV7-8,-,11,TRBJ1-1,CASSFRYEAFF
TRBV7-9,TRBD1,15,TRBJ1-2,CASSPVGQGIYGYTF
TRBV30,-,13,TRBJ2-1,CAWLQGSYNEQFF
TRBV21-1,-,12,TRBJ2-7,CASSIGIGEQYF
TRBV29-1,-,13,TRBJ1-1,CSVDPPDGREALF
TRBV5-6,-,15,TRBJ2-3,CASSLAAESTDTQYF
TRBV13,-,13,TRBJ2-7,CASSLKVRAEQYF